This entry features one TCR beta chain sequence. This entry is derived from a study of blood T cell repertoires in COVID-19. Study in general: The analysed material was cDNA or gDNA that came from T cells, B-cell-depleted T cells, or PBMCs.

Germline lookup yields CDR1 SNHLY and CDR2 FYNNEI. V was cut by 6 bases and J by 5 bases, with 4 bases left in between. The CDR3 runs 10 residues. Per the authors' pipeline: Amplification with reference gene primers provided the estimates of nucleated cell counts. TCRdb's table, derived via immunoSEQ multiplex PCR, lists solely in-frame clones and lacks some. V and J calls and clone size are copied from that table; D and trimming were computed from the DNA. This sample yields roughly 69,000 clones, of which about 84% are seen a single time; roughly 13% belongs to the top ten. It was during active infection that Seattle patients were enrolled and then longitudinally followed.

The sequenced sample was peripheral blood. The gene calls are TRBV2 and TRBJ1-1; no clear D. This sequence originates from a man aged 50 or older with COVID-19, enrolled during active disease. For the CDR3, the DNA is TGTGCCAGCAGGGCTACTGAAGCTTTCTTT. Translated, it gives CASRATEAFF.